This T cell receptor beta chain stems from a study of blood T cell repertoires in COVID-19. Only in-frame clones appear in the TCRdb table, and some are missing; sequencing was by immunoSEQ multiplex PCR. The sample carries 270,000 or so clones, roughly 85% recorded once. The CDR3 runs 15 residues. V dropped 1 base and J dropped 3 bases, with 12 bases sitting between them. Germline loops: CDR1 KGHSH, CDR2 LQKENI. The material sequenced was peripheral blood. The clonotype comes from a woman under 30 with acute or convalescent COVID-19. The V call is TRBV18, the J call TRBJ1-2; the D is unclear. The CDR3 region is CASSPLGRIDYGYTF. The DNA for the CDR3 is TGTGCCAGCTCACCACTGGGGAGGATAGACTATGGCTACACCTTC.